This T cell receptor beta chain appears in the sequencing data of a study of T cell responses to AZD1222 COVID-19 vaccine. Across the whole study: Combined were second doses at about 4 or about 12 weeks.

The germline V and J ends were trimmed by 3 bases and 7 bases, with 10 bases remaining between them. The CDR3 has 13 amino acids. Looked up from germline, CDR1 is LGHDT and CDR2 is YNNKEL (reference sequence). Comment on this clone: Its antigen remains unknown.

Regarding the study as a whole: Reports indicate that nearly half of spike-specific TCRs are directed at unmutated variant regions.

Sequencing was performed with immunoSEQ multiplex PCR; in TCRdb, only in-frame clones are kept and a portion is missing. Counted here are around 200,000 clones, 88% occurring once; the ten biggest clones make up 0.49%. This receptor was identified in an adult in good health. Source: peripheral blood, taken on day 0 of AZD1222 vaccination. The rearrangement joins TRBV3-1 (or the pseudogene TRBV3-2) to TRBJ2-1; D ambiguous. DNA for the CDR3: TGTGCCAGCAGCCATTACCCTGGGAATGAGCAGTTCTTC. As protein: CASSHYPGNEQFF.